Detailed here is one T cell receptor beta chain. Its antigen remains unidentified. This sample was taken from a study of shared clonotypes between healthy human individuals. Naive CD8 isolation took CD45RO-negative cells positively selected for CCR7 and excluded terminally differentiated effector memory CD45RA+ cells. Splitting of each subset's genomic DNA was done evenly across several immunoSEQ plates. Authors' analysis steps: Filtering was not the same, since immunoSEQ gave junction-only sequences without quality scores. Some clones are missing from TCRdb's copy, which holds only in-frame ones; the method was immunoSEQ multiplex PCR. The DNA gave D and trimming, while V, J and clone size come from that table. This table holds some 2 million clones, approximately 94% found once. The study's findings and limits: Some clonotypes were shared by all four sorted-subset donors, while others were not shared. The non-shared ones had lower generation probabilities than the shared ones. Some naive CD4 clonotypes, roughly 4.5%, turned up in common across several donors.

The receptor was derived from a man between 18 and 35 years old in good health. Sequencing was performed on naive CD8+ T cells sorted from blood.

This chain's CDR3 is CASSSPTEGGNYGYTF. The DNA for the CDR3 is TGTGCCAGCAGCTCCCCGACGGAGGGTGGTAACTATGGCTACACCTTC. The chain joins TRBV7-9 to TRBJ1-2; D not certain. Deletions cut 4 bases from V and 1 base from J, with 16 bases between. The CDR3 runs 16 residues. CDR1 SEHNR and CDR2 FQNEAQ come from the germline V gene (reference sequence).